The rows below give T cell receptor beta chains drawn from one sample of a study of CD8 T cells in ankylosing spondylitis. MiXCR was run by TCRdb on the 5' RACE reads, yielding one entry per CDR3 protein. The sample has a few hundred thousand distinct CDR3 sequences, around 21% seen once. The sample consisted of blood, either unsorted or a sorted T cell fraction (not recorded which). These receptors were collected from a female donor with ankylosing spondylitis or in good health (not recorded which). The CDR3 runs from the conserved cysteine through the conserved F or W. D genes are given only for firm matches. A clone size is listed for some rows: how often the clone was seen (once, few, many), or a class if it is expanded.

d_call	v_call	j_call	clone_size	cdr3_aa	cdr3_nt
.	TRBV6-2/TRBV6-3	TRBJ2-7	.	CASSDRSGLREEQYF	TGTGCCAGCAGTGATAGGAGCGGACTCAGGGAGGAGCAGTACTTC
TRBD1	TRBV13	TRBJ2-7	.	CASSRQLLRAQGVYEQYF	TGTGCCAGCAGCCGCCAGCTCCTCCGGGCCCAGGGGGTCTACGAGCAGTACTTC
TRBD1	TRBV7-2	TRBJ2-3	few	CASSFRRTGGTDTQYF	TGTGCCAGCAGCTTTAGACGGACAGGTGGGACAGATACGCAGTATTTT
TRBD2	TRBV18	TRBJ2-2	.	CASRSGLADNTGELFF	TGTGCCAGCCGATCCGGACTAGCGGATAACACCGGGGAGCTGTTTTTT
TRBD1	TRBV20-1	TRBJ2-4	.	CSAEGQGLGNIQYF	TGCAGTGCTGAGGGACAGGGGCTTGGGAACATTCAGTACTTC
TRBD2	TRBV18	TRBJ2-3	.	CASSPATSGKGDTQYF	TGTGCCAGCTCACCCGCGACTAGCGGGAAGGGAGATACGCAGTATTTT
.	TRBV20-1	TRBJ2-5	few	CSVSEPDGKETQYF	TGCAGTGTTTCCGAACCGGACGGCAAAGAGACCCAGTACTTC
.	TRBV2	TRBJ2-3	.	CASEIQDTQYF	TGTGCCAGCGAGATACAGGATACGCAGTATTTT
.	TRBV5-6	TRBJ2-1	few	CASSRSLLSYNEQFF	TGTGCCAGCAGCCGATCTCTCCTGAGTTACAATGAGCAGTTCTTC
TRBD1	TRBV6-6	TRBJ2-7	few	CASSRQGLYEQYF	TGTGCCAGCAGCAGACAGGGGCTCTACGAGCAGTACTTC